The following is a T cell receptor (beta chain) sequence with its context. Its antigen is not yet known. No qualities accompany the bases; no much larger clone lies one base away. Reading from cysteine to phenylalanine, the CDR3 counts 13 amino acids. Only the CDR3 DNA is retained, 39 bases long and in frame from the first base. From a lookup of the germline V gene (reference sequence), CDR1 and CDR2 are MNHEY and SMNVEV. V was cut back by 7 bases and J by 2 bases, leaving a gap of 9 bases between them. This sample is drawn from a study of blood T cell repertoires in COVID-19 (dated by TCRdb to between 2020 and 2021). For the study in its entirety: Samples covering the acute and convalescent phases of COVID-19 were provided by collaborators in the United States, Italy and Spain. The prospective study material was composed of cDNA or gDNA derived from T cells, B-cell-depleted T cells, or PBMCs. Subjects who had been exposed to COVID-19, were actively infected with it, or had recovered from it provided the deeply sampled blood TCRbeta repertoires that made up the dataset. The repertoires were made available in a free public database intended to serve as a resource for research on the immune response to SARS-CoV-2. Samples were obtained from the ongoing ImmuneRACE study (first 160 participants) and from about 1,300 subjects provided by 6 global collaborators. The sample metadata nearly always contained a de-identified subject ID, COVID-19 status, age in years and sex. Where HLA class I and class II types were available, the types were taken from metadata supplied by the sample provider, not from assay-based typing. What the study reported, not specific to this receptor: Clinical and demographic metadata were provided uncurated, with the amount varying by source and participant.

TCRbeta CDR3 regions were amplified from genomic DNA by means of the immunoSEQ Assay, a bias-controlled multiplex PCR. Concerning the study's data processing: The number of nucleated cells in each sample was estimated by amplification of reference gene primers within the assay. Sequence reads were collapsed and filtered to measure the absolute abundance of every unique TCRbeta CDR3 rearrangement. Productive Simpson clonality was computed per sample as the square root of Simpson's diversity index over productive rearrangements. TCRdb provides this immuneACCESS table in a form limited to in-frame rearrangements. Some clones are lacking; in checked studies, under half of them reflect an unresolved V gene, and why the rest are absent is not known. From that table come the V and J calls and clone size; the DNA was used to work out D and trimming. This sample has 150,000 to 200,000 clones in its table, and 80% to 90% of those were observed once. Under 6% of the sample is held by the ten biggest clonotypes.

One collaborating source in Seattle enrolled patients while the patients were actively infected and followed the patients over time throughout the course of disease. Collaborating institutions collected whole blood in K2EDTA tubes following their own protocols. Collaborator samples were shipped for TCRbeta analysis as frozen whole blood, isolated PBMCs, or DNA extracted from either sample type. The sample consisted of peripheral blood. The chain is encoded by TRBV27 joined to TRBJ2-1, with the D gene not clear enough to name. This TCR derives from a woman between 45 and 65 years old with COVID-19, enrolled during active disease. The nucleotide sequence is given as TGTGCCAGCAACCCAACACCCTACAATGAGCAGTTCTTC. It is translated as CASNPTPYNEQFF.